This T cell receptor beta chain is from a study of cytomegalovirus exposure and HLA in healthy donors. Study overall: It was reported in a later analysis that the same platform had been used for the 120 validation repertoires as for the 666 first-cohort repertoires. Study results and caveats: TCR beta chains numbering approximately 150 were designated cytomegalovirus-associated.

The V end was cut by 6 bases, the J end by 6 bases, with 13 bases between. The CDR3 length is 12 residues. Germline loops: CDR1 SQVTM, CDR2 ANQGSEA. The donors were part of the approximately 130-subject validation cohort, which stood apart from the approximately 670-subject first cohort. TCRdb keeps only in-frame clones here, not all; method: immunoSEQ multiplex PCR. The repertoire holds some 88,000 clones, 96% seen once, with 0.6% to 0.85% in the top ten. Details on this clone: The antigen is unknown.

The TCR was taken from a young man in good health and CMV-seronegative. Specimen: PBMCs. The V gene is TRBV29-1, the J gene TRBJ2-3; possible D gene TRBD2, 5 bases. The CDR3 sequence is CSVTGEGDTQYF. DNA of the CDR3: TGCAGCGTAACCGGGGAAGGGGATACGCAGTATTTT.